The clone carrying this T cell receptor beta chain shows up as large by frequency. Its antigen is not identified. These data originate in a study of CD8 T cells in cerebrospinal fluid in Alzheimer's disease. Whole-study results and caveats: EBV-specific TCRs in cerebrospinal fluid reportedly do not establish a causal EBV–Alzheimer's link.

Germline CDR1 DFQATT, CDR2 SNEGSKA (reference sequence). The CDR3 has 11 residues. Droplet-based sequencing used CSF cells sorted as live with a live/dead marker. TCRdb reanalyzed the 10x single-cell sequencing reads and collapses them to one entry per CDR3 protein, without DNA. This sample's table reports some 740 distinct CDR3 sequences. The sequence derives from a human donor in good health. V and J are TRBV20-1 and TRBJ2-7. Sequenced material: cerebrospinal fluid. CDR3 amino acids: CSASPRYEQYF.